The entry that follows covers one TCR beta chain sequence. What it binds is not known. This specimen belongs to a study of cytomegalovirus exposure and HLA in healthy donors. General study results and limits: Whilst most TCR sequences proved rare, a subset of public TCRs occurred across many donors.

Clones were sequenced by immunoSEQ multiplex PCR, and TCRdb holds only the in-frame ones, with some missing. The sample has about 63,000 clones, around 92% seen once. Separate from the 666-subject first cohort was the roughly 120-subject validation cohort, to which the donors belonged. The CDR3 has 16 amino acids. The V end lost 3 bases, the J end lost 1 base, and 14 bases lay between the germline ends. Per the germline V gene, CDR1 is SGHNT and CDR2 is YYREEE (reference sequence). The receptor was isolated from a woman younger than 35 in good health and CMV-seronegative. The rearrangement joins TRBV5-4 to TRBJ2-4; no firm D call. Input material: PBMCs. In DNA form, the CDR3 reads TGTGCCAGCAGCTCCGGCGAGGTCCGTGCCAAAAACATTCAGTACTTC. Its protein is CASSSGEVRAKNIQYF.